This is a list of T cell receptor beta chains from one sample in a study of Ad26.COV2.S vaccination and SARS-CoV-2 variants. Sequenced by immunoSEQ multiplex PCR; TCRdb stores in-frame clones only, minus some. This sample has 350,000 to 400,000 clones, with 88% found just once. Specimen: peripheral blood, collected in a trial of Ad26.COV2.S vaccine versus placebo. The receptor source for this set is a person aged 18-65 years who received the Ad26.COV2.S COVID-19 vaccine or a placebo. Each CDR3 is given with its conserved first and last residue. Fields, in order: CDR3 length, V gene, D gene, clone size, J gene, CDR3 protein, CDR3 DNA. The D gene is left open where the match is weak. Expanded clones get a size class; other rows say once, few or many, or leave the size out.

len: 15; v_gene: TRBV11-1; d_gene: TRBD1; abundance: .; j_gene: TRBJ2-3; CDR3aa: CASSFLTGGEDTQYF; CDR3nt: TGTGCCAGCAGCTTCTTGACAGGGGGAGAAGATACGCAGTATTTT
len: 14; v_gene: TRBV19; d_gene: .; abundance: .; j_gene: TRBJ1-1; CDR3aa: CASSMASINTEAFF; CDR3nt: TGTGCCAGTAGTATGGCCAGTATCAACACTGAAGCTTTCTTT
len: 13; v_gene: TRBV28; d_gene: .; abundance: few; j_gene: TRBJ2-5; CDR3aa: CASSPPGYWTQYF; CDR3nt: TGTGCCAGCAGTCCCCCAGGGTACTGGACCCAGTACTTC
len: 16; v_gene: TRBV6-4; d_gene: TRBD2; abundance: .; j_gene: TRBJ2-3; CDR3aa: CASSDSAGGPTDTQYF; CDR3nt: TGTGCCAGCAGTGACTCAGCGGGGGGCCCGACGGATACGCAGTATTTT
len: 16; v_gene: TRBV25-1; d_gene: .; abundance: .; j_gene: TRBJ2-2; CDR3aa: CASSAFGGLGTGELFF; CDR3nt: TGTGCCAGCAGTGCCTTCGGGGGGCTTGGGACCGGGGAGCTGTTTTTT
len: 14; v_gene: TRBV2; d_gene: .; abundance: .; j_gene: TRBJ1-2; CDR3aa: CASNHRVTNYGYTF; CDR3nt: TGTGCCAGCAATCACAGGGTAACTAACTATGGCTACACCTTC
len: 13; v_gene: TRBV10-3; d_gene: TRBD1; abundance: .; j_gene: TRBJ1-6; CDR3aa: CAIRDRENSPLHF; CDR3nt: TGTGCCATCAGGGACAGGGAAAATTCACCCCTCCACTTT
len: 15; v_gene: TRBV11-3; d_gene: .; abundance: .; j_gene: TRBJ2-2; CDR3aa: CASSLGGANTGELFF; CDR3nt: TGTGCCAGCAGTCTTGGCGGGGCGAACACCGGGGAGCTGTTTTTT
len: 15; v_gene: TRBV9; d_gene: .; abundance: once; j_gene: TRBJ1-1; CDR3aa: CASSVSPGLNTEAFF; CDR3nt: TGTGCCAGCAGCGTAAGCCCCGGCCTGAACACTGAAGCTTTCTTT
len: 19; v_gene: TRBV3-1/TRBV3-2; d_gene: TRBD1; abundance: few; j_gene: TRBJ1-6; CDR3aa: CASSQEKKGGTARDSPLHF; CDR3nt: TGTGCCAGCAGCCAAGAAAAGAAGGGAGGGACAGCGAGGGATTCACCCCTCCACTTT
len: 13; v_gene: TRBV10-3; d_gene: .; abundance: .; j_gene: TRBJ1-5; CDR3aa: CAISRGGVQPQHF; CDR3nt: TGTGCCATCAGCCGTGGGGGGGTTCAGCCCCAGCATTTT
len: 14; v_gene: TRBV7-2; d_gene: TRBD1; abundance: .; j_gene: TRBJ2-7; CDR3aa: CASSPLTGFYEQYF; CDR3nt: TGTGCCAGCAGCCCGCTGACAGGGTTCTACGAGCAGTACTTC